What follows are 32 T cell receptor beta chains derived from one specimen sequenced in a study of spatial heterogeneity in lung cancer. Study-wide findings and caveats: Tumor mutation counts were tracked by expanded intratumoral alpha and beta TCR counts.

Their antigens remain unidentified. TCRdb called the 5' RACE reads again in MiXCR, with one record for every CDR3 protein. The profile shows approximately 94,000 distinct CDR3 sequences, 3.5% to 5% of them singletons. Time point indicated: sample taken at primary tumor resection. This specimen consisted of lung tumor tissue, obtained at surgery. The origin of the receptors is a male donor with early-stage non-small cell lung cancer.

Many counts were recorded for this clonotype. The DNA for the CDR3 is TGTGCCAGCAGCCTTGGGACAGAGGCCGGAGAAGCTTTCTTT. Translation: CASSLGTEAGEAFF. The V call is TRBV3-1, the J call TRBJ1-1; 7 bases map to TRBD1. Losses at the gene ends were 4 bases for V and 8 bases for J; bases not matched to a gene: 10. The germline V gene encodes CDR1 LGHDT and CDR2 YNNKEL (reference sequence). The CDR3 sequence is 14 residues long.

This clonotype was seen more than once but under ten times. The CDR3 sequence: CASSYHRSYEQYF. The CDR3 bases are TGTGCCAGCAGTTATCACCGCTCCTACGAGCAGTACTTC. This chain links TRBV28 with TRBJ2-7; D uncertain. Germline V lookup: CDR1 MDHEN, CDR2 SYDVKM. CDR3 length: 13 residues. Trimming cost V 4 bases and J 0 bases, with 7 bases left between them.

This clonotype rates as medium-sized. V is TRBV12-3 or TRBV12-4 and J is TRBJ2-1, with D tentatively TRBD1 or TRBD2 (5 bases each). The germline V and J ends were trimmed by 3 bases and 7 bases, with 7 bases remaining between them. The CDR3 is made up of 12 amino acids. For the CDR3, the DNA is TGTGCCAGCAGTTTGGGACCAAATGAGCAGTTCTTC. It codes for CASSLGPNEQFF.

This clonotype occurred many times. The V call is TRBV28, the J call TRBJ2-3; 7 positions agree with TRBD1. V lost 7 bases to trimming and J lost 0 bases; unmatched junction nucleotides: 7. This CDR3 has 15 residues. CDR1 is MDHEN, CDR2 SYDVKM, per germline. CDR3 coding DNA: TGTGCCAGCACCCGAGACAGGGCTAGCACAGATACGCAGTATTTT. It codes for CASTRDRASTDTQYF.

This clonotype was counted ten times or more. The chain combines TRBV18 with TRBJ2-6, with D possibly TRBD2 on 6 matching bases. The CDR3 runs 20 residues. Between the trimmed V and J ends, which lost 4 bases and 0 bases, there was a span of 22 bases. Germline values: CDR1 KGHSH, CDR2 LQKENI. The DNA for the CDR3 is TGTGCCAGCTCACACCTCGGTGGGGGAGGTCCCAGCTCTGGGGCCAACGTCCTGACTTTC. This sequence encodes CASSHLGGGGPSSGANVLTF.

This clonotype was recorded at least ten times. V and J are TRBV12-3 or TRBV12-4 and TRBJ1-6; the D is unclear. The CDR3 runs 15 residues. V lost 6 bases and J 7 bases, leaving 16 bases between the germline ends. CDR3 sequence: CASSPDGNNNSPLHF. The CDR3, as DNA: TGTGCCAGCAGCCCGGACGGGAATAACAATTCACCCCTCCACTTT.

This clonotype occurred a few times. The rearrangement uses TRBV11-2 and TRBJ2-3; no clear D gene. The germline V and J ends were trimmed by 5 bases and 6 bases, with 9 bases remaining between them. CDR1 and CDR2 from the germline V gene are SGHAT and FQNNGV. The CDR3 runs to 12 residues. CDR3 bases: TGTGCCAGCAGCGCGAGGTTGGATACGCAGTATTTT. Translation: CASSARLDTQYF.

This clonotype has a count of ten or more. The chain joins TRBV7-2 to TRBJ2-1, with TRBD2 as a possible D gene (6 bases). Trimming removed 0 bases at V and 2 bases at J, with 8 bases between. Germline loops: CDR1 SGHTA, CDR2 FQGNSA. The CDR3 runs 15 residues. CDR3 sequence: CASSLAGGTYNEQFF. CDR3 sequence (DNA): TGTGCCAGCAGCTTAGCGGGAGGAACCTACAATGAGCAGTTCTTC.

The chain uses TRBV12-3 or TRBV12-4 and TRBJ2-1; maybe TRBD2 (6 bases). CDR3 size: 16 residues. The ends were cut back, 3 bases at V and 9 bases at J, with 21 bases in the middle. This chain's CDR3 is CASSFSPSPGAGEQFF. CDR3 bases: TGTGCCAGCAGTTTTTCCCCCAGCCCGGGAGCTGGTGAGCAGTTCTTC.

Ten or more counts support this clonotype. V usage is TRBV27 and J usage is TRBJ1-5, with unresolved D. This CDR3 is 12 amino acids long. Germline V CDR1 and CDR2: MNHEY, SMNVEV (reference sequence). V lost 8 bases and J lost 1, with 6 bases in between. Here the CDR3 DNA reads TGTGCCAGCGGATACAGCAATCAGCCCCAGCATTTT. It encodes CASGYSNQPQHF.

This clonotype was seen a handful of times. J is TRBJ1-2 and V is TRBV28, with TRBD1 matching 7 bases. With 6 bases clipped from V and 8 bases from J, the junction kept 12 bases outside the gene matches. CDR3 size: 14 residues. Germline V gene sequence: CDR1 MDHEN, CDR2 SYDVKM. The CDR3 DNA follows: TGTGCCAGCAGGCACCCCACAGGGGTTTTGGGCTACACCTTC. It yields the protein CASRHPTGVLGYTF.

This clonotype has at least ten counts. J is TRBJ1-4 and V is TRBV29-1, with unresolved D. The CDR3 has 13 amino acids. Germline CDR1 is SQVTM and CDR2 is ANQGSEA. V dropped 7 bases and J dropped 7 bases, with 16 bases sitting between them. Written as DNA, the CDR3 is TGCAGCGCGACGGCGGGGAAAGGTGAAAAACTGTTTTTT. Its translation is CSATAGKGEKLFF.

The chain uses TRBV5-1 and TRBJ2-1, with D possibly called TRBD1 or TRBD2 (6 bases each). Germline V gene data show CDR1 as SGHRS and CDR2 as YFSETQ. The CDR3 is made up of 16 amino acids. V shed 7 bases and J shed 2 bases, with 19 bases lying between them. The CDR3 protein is CASGPLADSAYNEQFF. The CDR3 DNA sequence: TGCGCCAGCGGACCCTTAGCGGACAGTGCCTACAATGAGCAGTTCTTC.

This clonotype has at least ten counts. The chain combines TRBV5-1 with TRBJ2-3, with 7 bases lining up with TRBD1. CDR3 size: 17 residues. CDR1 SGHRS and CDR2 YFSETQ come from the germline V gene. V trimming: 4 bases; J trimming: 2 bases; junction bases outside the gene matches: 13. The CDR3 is CASSPSRGTDDTDTQYF. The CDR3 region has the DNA TGCGCCAGCAGCCCTAGTAGGGGGACAGACGACACAGATACGCAGTATTTT.

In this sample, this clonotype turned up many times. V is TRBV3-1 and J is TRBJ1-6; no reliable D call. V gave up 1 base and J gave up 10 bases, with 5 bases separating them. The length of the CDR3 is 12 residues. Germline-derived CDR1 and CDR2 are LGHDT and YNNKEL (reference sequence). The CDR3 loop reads CASSQVGSPLHF. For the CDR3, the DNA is TGTGCCAGCAGCCAAGTTGGATCACCCCTCCACTTT.

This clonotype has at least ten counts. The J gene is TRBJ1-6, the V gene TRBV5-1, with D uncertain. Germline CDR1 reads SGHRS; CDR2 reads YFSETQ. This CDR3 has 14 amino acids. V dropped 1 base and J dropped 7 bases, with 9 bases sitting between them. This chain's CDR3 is CASSLSADNSPLHF. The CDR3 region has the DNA TGCGCCAGCAGCTTGAGTGCGGACAATTCACCCCTCCACTTT.

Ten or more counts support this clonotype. This CDR3 is CASSSTRTGGITGELFF. As DNA, the CDR3 is TGCGCCAGCAGCTCTACCCGGACAGGAGGGATAACCGGGGAGCTGTTTTTT. The chain couples TRBV5-1 to TRBJ2-2; possible D gene TRBD1, 7 bases. Germline V lookup: CDR1 SGHRS, CDR2 YFSETQ. The CDR3 consists of 17 residues. V lost 3 bases and J lost 5, with 20 bases in between.

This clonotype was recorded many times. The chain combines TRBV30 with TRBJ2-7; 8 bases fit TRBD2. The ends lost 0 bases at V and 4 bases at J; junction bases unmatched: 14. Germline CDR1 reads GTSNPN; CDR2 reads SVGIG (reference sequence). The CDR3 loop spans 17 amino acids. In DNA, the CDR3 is TGTGCCTGGAGTGTAGTCGGGTCCAGCGGGGGCCTTTACGAGCAGTACTTC. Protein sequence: CAWSVVGSSGGLYEQYF.

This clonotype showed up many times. Here the CDR3 DNA reads TGTGCCAGCAGCGAGACAGGGGACACAGATACGCAGTATTTT. Translated, it gives CASSETGDTDTQYF. This rearrangement joins TRBV9 to TRBJ2-3; 8 bases line up with TRBD1. Germline CDR1 SGDLS, CDR2 YYNGEE. The CDR3 length is 14 residues. Trimming cost V 3 bases and J 2 bases; bases outside gene matches: 2. The full variable domain, with the rest looked up from reference TRBV9 and TRBJ2-3, is DSGVTQTPKHLITATGQRVTLRCSPRSGDLSVYWYQQSLDQGLQFLIQYYNGEERAKGNILERFSAQQFPDLHSELNLSSLELGDSALYFCASSETGDTDTQYFGPGTRLTVL.

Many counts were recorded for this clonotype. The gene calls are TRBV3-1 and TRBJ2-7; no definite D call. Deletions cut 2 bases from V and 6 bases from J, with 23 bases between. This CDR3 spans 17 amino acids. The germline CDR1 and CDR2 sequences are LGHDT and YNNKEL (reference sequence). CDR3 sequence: CASSQLPRHRATSEQYF. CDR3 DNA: TGTGCCAGCAGCCAACTTCCCCGACATCGGGCGACCAGCGAGCAGTACTTC.

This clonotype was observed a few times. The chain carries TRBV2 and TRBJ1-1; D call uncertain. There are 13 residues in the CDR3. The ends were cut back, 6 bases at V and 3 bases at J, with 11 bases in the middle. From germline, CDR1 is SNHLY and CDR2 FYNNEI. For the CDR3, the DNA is TGTGCCAGCAGGTATACAGAGCACACTGAAGCTTTCTTT. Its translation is CASRYTEHTEAFF.

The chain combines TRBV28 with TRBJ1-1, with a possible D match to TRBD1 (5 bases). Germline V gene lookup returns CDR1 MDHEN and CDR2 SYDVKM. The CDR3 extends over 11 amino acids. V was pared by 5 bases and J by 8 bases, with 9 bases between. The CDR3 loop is CASSSQGEAFF. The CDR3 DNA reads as TGTGCCAGCAGTAGTCAGGGAGAAGCTTTCTTT.

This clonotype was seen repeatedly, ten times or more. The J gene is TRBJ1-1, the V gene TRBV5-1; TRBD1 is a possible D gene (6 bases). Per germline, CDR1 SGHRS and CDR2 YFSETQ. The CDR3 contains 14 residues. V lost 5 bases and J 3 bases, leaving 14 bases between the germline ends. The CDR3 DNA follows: TGCGCCAGCAGTGAAGGGGGGCTGGACACTGAAGCTTTCTTT. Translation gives CASSEGGLDTEAFF.

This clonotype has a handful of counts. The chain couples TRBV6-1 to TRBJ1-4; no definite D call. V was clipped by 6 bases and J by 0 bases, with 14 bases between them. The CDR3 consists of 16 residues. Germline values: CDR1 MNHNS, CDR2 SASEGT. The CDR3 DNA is TGTGCCAGCAGGCCCGGGTCCTGGGCAACTAATGAAAAACTGTTTTTT. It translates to CASRPGSWATNEKLFF.

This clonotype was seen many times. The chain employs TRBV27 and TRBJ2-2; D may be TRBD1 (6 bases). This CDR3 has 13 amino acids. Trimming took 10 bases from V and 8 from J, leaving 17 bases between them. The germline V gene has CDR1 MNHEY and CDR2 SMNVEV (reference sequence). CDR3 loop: CATRQGSLGELFF. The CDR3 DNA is TGTGCCACCCGGCAGGGGAGTTTGGGGGAGCTGTTTTTT.

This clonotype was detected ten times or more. The CDR3 DNA reads as TGCGCCAGCAGCTTGTCTAGGACAGGGGGCGCCTCAGATACGCAGTATTTT. Encoded protein: CASSLSRTGGASDTQYF. This chain links TRBV5-1 with TRBJ2-3; 11 nucleotides line up with TRBD1. V lost 1 base to trimming and J lost 4 bases; unmatched junction nucleotides: 8. This CDR3 has 17 residues. From germline, CDR1 is SGHRS and CDR2 YFSETQ.

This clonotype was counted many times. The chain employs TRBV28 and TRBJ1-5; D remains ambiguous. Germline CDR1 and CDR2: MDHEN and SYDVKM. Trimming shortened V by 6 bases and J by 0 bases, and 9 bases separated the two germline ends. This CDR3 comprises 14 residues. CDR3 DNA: TGTGCCAGCAGCTCCGAGAATAGCAATCAGCCCCAGCATTTT. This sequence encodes CASSSENSNQPQHF.

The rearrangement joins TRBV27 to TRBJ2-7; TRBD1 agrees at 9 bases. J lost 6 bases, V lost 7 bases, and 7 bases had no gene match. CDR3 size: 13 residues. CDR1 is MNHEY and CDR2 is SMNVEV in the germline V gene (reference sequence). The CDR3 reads CASKTGGAPEQYF. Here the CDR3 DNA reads TGTGCCAGCAAGACAGGGGGGGCCCCCGAGCAGTACTTC.

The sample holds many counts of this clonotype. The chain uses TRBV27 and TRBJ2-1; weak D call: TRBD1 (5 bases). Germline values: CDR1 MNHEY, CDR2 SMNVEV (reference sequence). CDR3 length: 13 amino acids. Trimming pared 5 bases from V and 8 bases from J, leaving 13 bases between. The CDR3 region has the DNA TGTGCCAGCAGTGATGATCAGGGCCATGAGCAGTTCTTC. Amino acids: CASSDDQGHEQFF.

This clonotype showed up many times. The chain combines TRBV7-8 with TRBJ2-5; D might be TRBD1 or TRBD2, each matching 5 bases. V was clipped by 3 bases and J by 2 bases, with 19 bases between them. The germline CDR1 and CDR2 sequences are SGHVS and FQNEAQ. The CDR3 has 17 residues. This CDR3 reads CASSLVGGTGFQETQYF. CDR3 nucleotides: TGTGCCAGCAGCTTGGTTGGTGGGACGGGTTTTCAAGAGACCCAGTACTTC.

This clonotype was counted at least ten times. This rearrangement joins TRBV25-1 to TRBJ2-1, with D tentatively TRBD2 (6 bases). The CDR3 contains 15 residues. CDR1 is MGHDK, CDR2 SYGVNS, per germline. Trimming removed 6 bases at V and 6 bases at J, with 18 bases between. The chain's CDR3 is CASSQPGERANEQFF. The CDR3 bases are TGTGCCAGCAGCCAACCGGGGGAGCGGGCCAATGAGCAGTTCTTC.

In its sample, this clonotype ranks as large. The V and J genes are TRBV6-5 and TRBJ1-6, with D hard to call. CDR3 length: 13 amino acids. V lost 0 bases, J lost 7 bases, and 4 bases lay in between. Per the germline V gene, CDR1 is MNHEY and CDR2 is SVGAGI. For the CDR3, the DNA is TGTGCCAGCAGTTACTCAAACAATTCACCCCTCCACTTT. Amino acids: CASSYSNNSPLHF.